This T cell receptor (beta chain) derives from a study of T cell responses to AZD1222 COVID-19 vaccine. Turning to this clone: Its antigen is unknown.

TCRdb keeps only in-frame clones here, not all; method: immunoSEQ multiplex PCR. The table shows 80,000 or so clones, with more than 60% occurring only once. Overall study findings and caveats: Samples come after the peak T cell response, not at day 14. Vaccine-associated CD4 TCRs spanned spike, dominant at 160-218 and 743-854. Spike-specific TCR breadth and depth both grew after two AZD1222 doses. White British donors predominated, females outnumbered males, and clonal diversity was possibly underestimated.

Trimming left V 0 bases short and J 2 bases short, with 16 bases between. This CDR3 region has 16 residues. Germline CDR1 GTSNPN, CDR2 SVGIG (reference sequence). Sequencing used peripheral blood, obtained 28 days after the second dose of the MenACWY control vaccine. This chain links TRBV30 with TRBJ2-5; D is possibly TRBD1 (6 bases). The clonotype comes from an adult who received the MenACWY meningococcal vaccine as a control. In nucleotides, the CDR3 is TGTGCCTGGAGTGTAGGATGGGGGCAAAAACAAGAGACCCAGTACTTC. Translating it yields CAWSVGWGQKQETQYF.